This paragraph covers one T cell receptor (beta chain) sequence. What it binds is unknown. Germline V CDR1 and CDR2: SGHRS, YFSETQ. The CDR3 length is 16 residues. The trim removed 2 bases at V and 4 bases at J, leaving 8 bases unmatched. The entry originates in a study of OX40 agonist ivuxolimab in advanced cancers. Study summary: The study gave patients intravenous ivuxolimab at 0.01 to 10 mg/kg every 2 weeks. Findings and limits, study-wide: Low normalized T-cell clonal expansion also characterized some of the nonresponders. The specificity for antigen of the expanded peripheral T cells was not determined.

Clones were read by immunoSEQ multiplex PCR, and TCRdb kept only the in-frame ones, dropping some. Of 82,000 or so clones in the sample, 75% to 90% are singletons; the top ten hold 2% to 3%. Blood samples were obtained at baseline, cycle 4 day 1, and cycle 7 day 1. The TCR comes from an adult with an advanced solid tumor such as melanoma, head and neck, liver or kidney cancer. The sample here was CD4+ or CD8+ T cells sorted from blood, taken in a trial of the OX40 agonist ivuxolimab. The chain has TRBV5-1 and TRBJ2-2, with 7 positions matching TRBD1. The CDR3 coding sequence is TGCGCCAGCAGCTTTCCGGGACAGCTGACCACCGGGGAGCTGTTTTTT. It translates to CASSFPGQLTTGELFF.